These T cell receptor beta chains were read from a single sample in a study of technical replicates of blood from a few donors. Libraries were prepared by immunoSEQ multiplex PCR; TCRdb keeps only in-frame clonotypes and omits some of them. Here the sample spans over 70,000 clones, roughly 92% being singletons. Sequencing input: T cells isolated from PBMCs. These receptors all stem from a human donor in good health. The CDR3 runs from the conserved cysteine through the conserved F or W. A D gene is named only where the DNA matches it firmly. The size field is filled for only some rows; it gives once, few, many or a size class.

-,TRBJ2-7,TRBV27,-,TGTGCCAGCAGCGACAGCCTCTTCTCCTACGAGCAGTACTTC,CASSDSLFSYEQYF
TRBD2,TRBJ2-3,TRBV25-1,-,TGTGCCAGCCGCGGACTAGCGGGAGGGCTACCAAGCACAGATACGCAGTATTTT,CASRGLAGGLPSTDTQYF
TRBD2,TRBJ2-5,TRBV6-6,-,TGTGCCAGCTTACTAGCGGGGCAAGAGACCCAGTACTTC,CASLLAGQETQYF
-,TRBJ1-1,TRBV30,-,TGTGCCTGGACGCAGGAGAACACTGAAGCTTTCTTT,CAWTQENTEAFF
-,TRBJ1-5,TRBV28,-,TGTGCCAGCAGTTCAGCAGGGTATAGCAATCAGCCCCAGCATTTT,CASSSAGYSNQPQHF
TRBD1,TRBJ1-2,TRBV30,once,TGTGCCTGGAGCGCGCCTCCGGGACAGGGTCATGGCTACACCTTC,CAWSAPPGQGHGYTF
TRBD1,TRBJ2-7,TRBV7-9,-,TGTGCCAGCATAGACAGGGGATCGTTCGAGCAGTACTTC,CASIDRGSFEQYF
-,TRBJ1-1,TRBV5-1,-,TGCGCCAGCAGCAGACAGGAGAGGACTGAAGCTTTCTTT,CASSRQERTEAFF
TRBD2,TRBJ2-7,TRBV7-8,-,TGTGCCAGCAGCATAACCGGACTAGGTTTTAACTACGAGCAGTACTTC,CASSITGLGFNYEQYF
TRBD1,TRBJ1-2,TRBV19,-,TGTGCCAGTATGGACAGGGGGTTGGGGAACTATGGCTACACCTTC,CASMDRGLGNYGYTF
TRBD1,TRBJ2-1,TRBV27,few,TGTGCCAGCAGTTTAGACAGGGGGCTGGAGCAGTTCTTC,CASSLDRGLEQFF
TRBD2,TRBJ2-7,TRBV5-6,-,TGTGCCAGCAGCTTTGGCGGGAGTAACGAGCAGTACTTC,CASSFGGSNEQYF
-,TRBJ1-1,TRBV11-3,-,TGTGCCAGCAGCTTCAGTTTTACCTTGAACACTGAAGCTTTCTTT,CASSFSFTLNTEAFF
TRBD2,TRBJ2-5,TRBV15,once,TGTGCCACCAGCATCACCCCGGGAGGGCTGGAGACCCAGTACTTC,CATSITPGGLETQYF
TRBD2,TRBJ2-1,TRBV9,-,TGTGCCAGCAGCGTAGGCCTAGCGGGAAAGAATGAGCAGTTCTTC,CASSVGLAGKNEQFF
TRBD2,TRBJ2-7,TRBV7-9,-,TGTGCCAGCAGCTCCTTAAGCGGGAGGGCCGGCGAGCAGTACTTC,CASSSLSGRAGEQYF
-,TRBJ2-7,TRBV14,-,TGTGCCAGCAGCCAAGTTGATACAGGGTACTACGAGCAGTACTTC,CASSQVDTGYYEQYF
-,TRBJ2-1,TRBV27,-,TGTGCCAGCAGTTCTTACTACATTCCACAGTTCTTC,CASSSYYIPQFF
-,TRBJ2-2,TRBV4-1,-,TGCGCCAGCAGCTTTCGAGCGGGTAACACCGGGGAGCTGTTTTTT,CASSFRAGNTGELFF
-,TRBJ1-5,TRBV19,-,TGTGCCAGTAGTAATGAACAGGGTAATCAGCCCCAGCATTTT,CASSNEQGNQPQHF
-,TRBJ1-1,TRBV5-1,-,TGCGCCAGCAGCAGAACCGGCACAGGGAGATTGAACACTGAAGCTTTCTTT,CASSRTGTGRLNTEAFF
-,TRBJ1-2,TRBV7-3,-,TGTGCCAGCAGCTTCCAGGGGATAAAGGGGTATGGCTACACCTTC,CASSFQGIKGYGYTF
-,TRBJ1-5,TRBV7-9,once,TGTGCCAGCAGCTTAGGAGCAGGTTATAGCAATCAGCCCCAGCATTTT,CASSLGAGYSNQPQHF
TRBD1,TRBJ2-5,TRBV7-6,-,TGTGCCAGCAGCTCGGGACAGGGGTTGGGGCAAGAGACCCAGTACTTC,CASSSGQGLGQETQYF
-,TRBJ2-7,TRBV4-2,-,TGTGCCAGCAGCCCACCAAGTGAGGGCTCCTACGAGCAGTACTTC,CASSPPSEGSYEQYF
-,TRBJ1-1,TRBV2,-,TGTGCCAGCCTGGGGGCGGGGAGGGGGAACACTGAAGCTTTCTTT,CASLGAGRGNTEAFF
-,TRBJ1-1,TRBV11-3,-,TGTGCCAGCAGCGAAATAAGGGGTTCTGAAGCTTTCTTT,CASSEIRGSEAFF
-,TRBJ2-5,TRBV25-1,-,TGTGCCAGCAGTGAAGAGGACAGAAAAGAGACCCAGTACTTC,CASSEEDRKETQYF
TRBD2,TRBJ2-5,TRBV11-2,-,TGTGCCAGCAGCCGACTTGGGCTAGCGGGTGGAGAGACCCAGTACTTC,CASSRLGLAGGETQYF
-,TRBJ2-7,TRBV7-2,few,TGTGCCAGCAGCTTAGTTAGACTAGTCGTATCCTACGAGCAGTACTTC,CASSLVRLVVSYEQYF
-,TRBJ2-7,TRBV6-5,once,TGTGCCAGCAGTTACTCTAGCATCTACGAGCAGTACTTC,CASSYSSIYEQYF
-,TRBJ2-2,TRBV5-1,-,TGCGCCAGCAGCCCGGAGGGCTACACCGGGGAGCTGTTTTTT,CASSPEGYTGELFF
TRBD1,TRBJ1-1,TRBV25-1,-,TGTGCCAGCAGTGATGACAGGGTCCTGAACACTGAAGCTTTCTTT,CASSDDRVLNTEAFF
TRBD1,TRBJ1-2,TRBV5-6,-,TGTGCCAGCAGCGAGGGACAGACCCTCCTGCATGGCTACACCTTC,CASSEGQTLLHGYTF
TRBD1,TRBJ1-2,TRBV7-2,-,TGTGCCAGCAGAAACCGGGACAGACCTAACTATGGCTACACCTTC,CASRNRDRPNYGYTF
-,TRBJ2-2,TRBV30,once,TGTGCCTGGAGTCTAGACCGAACCGGGGAGCTGTTTTTT,CAWSLDRTGELFF
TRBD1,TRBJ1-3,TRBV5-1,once,TGCGCCAGCAGCTTGGTAACCGGGACAGGGGACTACTCTGGAAACACCATATATTTT,CASSLVTGTGDYSGNTIYF
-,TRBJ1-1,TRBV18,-,TGTGCCAGCGCGGAAGTAGTTAACACTGAAGCTTTCTTT,CASAEVVNTEAFF
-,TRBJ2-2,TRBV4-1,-,TGCGCCAGCAGCCCAAGAAGGGAGACCGGGGAGCTGTTTTTT,CASSPRRETGELFF
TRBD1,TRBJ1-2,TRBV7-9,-,TGTGCCAGCAGCTTATTGGGACAGGAGGACTACACCTTC,CASSLLGQEDYTF
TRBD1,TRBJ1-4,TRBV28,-,TGTGCCAGCAGGGCCCCCGGACAGGGTGGTGAAAAACTGTTTTTT,CASRAPGQGGEKLFF
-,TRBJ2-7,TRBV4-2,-,TGTGCCAGCAGCCTCCAAACAACCTACGAGCAGTACTTC,CASSLQTTYEQYF
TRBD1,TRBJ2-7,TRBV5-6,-,TGTGCCAGCAGCTTCCGGGACAGCTACGAGCAGTACTTC,CASSFRDSYEQYF
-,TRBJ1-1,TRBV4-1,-,TGCGCCAGCAGCCAAGTTGCGGACGGGATTGCTTTCTTT,CASSQVADGIAFF
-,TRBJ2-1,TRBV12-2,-,TGTGCAAGTCGCCTTTCGGGACTAGGACAGCGTGGCGATGAGCAGTTCTTC,CASRLSGLGQRGDEQFF
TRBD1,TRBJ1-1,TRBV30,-,TGTGCCAGGGATTTCACAGGGGGCACTGAAGCTTTCTTT,CARDFTGGTEAFF